These 3 T cell receptor beta chains were sequenced from one sample in a study of blood T cells in healthy people across ages. The second PCR ran roughly 7 to 12 cycles with a sample-barcoded 5' primer and J-beta primers. MiXCR was run by TCRdb on the 5' RACE reads, yielding one entry per CDR3 protein. The sample contains some 700,000 distinct CDR3 sequences, 40% to 45% of which appear only once. Sequenced input: blood. The origin of the receptors is a woman aged 60-75 years in good health.

As for this clonotype: One end of the junction is discordant with germline, which a read error may explain. This chain uses TRBV29-1 with TRBJ1-6, with 8 bases lining up with TRBD1. Germline V gives CDR1 SQVTM, CDR2 ANQGSEA. The CDR3 has 12 amino acids. CDR3 amino acids: CSAGTGNSPPHF. The CDR3 bases are TGCAGCGCCGGGACAGGAAATTCACCCCCCCACTTT.

The genes are TRBV12-3 or TRBV12-4 and TRBJ2-2, with TRBD1 matching over 7 bases. The CDR3 totals 16 residues. J lost 0 bases, V lost 6 bases, and 7 bases had no gene match. Written as DNA, the CDR3 is TGTGCCAGCAGACCCCCGGGACAGTCGAACACCGGGGAGCTGTTTTTT. Translated, it gives CASRPPGQSNTGELFF.

V usage is TRBV15 and J usage is TRBJ1-2, with TRBD1 matching over 8 bases. V shed 2 bases and J 4 bases; nucleotides not matched to a gene: 6. Germline CDR1 reads LNHNV; CDR2 reads YYDKDF (reference sequence). The length of the CDR3 is 15 residues. CDR3 bases: TGTGCCACCAGCAGAACCCGGACAGGGTCCTATGGCTACACCTTC. It codes for CATSRTRTGSYGYTF.